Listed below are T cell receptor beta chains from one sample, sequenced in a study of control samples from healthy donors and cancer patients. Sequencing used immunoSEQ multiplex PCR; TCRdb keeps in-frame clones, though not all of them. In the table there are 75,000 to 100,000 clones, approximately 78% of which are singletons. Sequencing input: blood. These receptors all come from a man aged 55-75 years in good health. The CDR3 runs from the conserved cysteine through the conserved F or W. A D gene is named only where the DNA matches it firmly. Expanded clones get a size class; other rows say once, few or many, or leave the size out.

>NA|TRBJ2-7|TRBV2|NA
TGTGCCAGCAGTGAAGAAGCTAGACTGGGGAAGCAGTACTTC
CASSEEARLGKQYF
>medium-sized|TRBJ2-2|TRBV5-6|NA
TGTGCCAGCAGCTTGGTATTACGGAGGGCAACCGGGGAGCTGTTTTTT
CASSLVLRRATGELFF
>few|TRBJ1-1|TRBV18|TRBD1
TGTGCCAGCTCACTAGGGACAGACTCTTTCGGCCTCAGCTCTGAAGCTTTCTTT
CASSLGTDSFGLSSEAFF
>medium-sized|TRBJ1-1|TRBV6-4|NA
TGTGCCAGCAGTGACTCGGACAACACTGAAGCTTTCTTT
CASSDSDNTEAFF
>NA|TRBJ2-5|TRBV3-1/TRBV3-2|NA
TGTGCCAGCACCCCCCACGACTTGACAGGACCTTTGACCCAGTACTTC
CASTPHDLTGPLTQYF
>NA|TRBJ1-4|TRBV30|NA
TGTGCCTGGAGTCGGGGGATAACTAATGAAAAACTGTTTTTT
CAWSRGITNEKLFF
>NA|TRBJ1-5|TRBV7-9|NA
TGTGCCAGCAGCCAAGACCTTGGCGGGGTACGAGATCAGCCCCAGCATTTT
CASSQDLGGVRDQPQHF
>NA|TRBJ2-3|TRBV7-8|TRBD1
TGTGCCAGCAACCGCGACAGGGGGCGGGTAGATACGCAGTATTTT
CASNRDRGRVDTQYF
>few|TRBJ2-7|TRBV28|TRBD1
TGTGCCAGCAGGTGGACAGGGGATGGCGAGCAGTACTTC
CASRWTGDGEQYF
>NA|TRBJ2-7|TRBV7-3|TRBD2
TGTGCCAGCAGCTTAAACGGGGGGGTCTACGAGCAGTACTTC
CASSLNGGVYEQYF
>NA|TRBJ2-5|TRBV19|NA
TGTGCCAGTAGTATTACAGCGACGGTTCAAGAGACCCAGTACTTC
CASSITATVQETQYF
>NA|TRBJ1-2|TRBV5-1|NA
TGCGCCAGCAGCTTGGGCCAGACGGGCGCGGGTGGCTACACCTTC
CASSLGQTGAGGYTF
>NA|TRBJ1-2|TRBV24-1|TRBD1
TGTGCCACCAGTGACCCGGGACAGGGCGCTGGCTACACCTTC
CATSDPGQGAGYTF
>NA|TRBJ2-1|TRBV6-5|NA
TGTGCCAGCGTGACTGCGGTAAGCTCCTACAATGAGCAGTTCTTC
CASVTAVSSYNEQFF
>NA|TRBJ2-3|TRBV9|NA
TGTGCCAGCAGCCCTGAACCTAGCACAGATACGCAGTATTTT
CASSPEPSTDTQYF
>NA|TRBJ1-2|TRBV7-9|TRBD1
TGTGCCAGCAGCTTAAGGGGACAGTTTGATGGCTACACCTTC
CASSLRGQFDGYTF